The rows below give T cell receptor beta chains drawn from one sample of a study of shared clonotypes between healthy human individuals. Clones were read by immunoSEQ multiplex PCR, and TCRdb kept only the in-frame ones, dropping some. This table has fewer than 600,000 clones, 79% appearing once. The sequenced sample consisted of PBMCs. These receptors came from a woman in her thirties or forties in good health. Some clones in this sample may be carry-over from other donors' samples. Both conserved end residues are part of each CDR3. D genes are given only for firm matches. The size entry is marked missing in some rows and otherwise reads once, few, many or a size class.

D gene: TRBD1
clone size: .
V gene: TRBV19
J gene: TRBJ2-4
CDR3 protein: CASSLGTGKWLAKNIQYF
CDR3 DNA: TGTGCCAGTAGCTTAGGGACAGGGAAGTGGCTAGCCAAAAACATTCAGTACTTC

D gene: TRBD1
clone size: once
V gene: TRBV2
J gene: TRBJ2-5
CDR3 protein: CASSPRQGAGETQYF
CDR3 DNA: TGTGCCAGCAGCCCTAGACAGGGGGCGGGAGAGACCCAGTACTTC

D gene: TRBD2
clone size: many
V gene: TRBV27
J gene: TRBJ2-7
CDR3 protein: CASSWTSGSGYEQYF
CDR3 DNA: TGTGCCAGCAGCTGGACTAGCGGGAGCGGATACGAGCAGTACTTC

D gene: .
clone size: .
V gene: TRBV7-3
J gene: TRBJ2-3
CDR3 protein: CASSFLGGTDTQYF
CDR3 DNA: TGTGCCAGCAGCTTCCTAGGAGGTACAGATACGCAGTATTTT

D gene: TRBD1
clone size: .
V gene: TRBV5-6
J gene: TRBJ2-7
CDR3 protein: CASSLWTGGNPGWVYEQYF
CDR3 DNA: TGTGCCAGCAGCTTGTGGACAGGGGGAAATCCCGGTTGGGTGTACGAGCAGTACTTC

D gene: .
clone size: .
V gene: TRBV5-1
J gene: TRBJ2-2
CDR3 protein: CASSLIDQDTGELFF
CDR3 DNA: TGCGCCAGCAGCCTGATAGACCAGGACACCGGGGAGCTGTTTTTT

D gene: TRBD1
clone size: .
V gene: TRBV7-3
J gene: TRBJ2-7
CDR3 protein: CASSHQPTKGAPSYEQYF
CDR3 DNA: TGTGCCAGCAGCCATCAACCGACTAAGGGGGCCCCCTCCTACGAGCAGTACTTC

D gene: .
clone size: .
V gene: TRBV7-8
J gene: TRBJ2-6
CDR3 protein: CASSLGDAVLTF
CDR3 DNA: TGTGCCAGCAGCTTAGGGGACGCCGTCCTGACTTTC

D gene: TRBD2
clone size: .
V gene: TRBV28
J gene: TRBJ2-1
CDR3 protein: CASSLAGGIYNEQFF
CDR3 DNA: TGTGCCAGCAGTCTAGCGGGAGGGATCTACAATGAGCAGTTCTTC

D gene: .
clone size: .
V gene: TRBV11-2
J gene: TRBJ2-4
CDR3 protein: CASSPDRAKNIQYF
CDR3 DNA: TGTGCCAGCAGCCCCGACAGGGCCAAAAACATTCAGTACTTC

D gene: .
clone size: .
V gene: TRBV28
J gene: TRBJ2-5
CDR3 protein: CASSLRGGKETQYF
CDR3 DNA: TGTGCCAGCAGTTTACGGGGCGGAAAAGAGACCCAGTACTTC

D gene: .
clone size: .
V gene: TRBV10-3
J gene: TRBJ2-7
CDR3 protein: CAISVVPDSSYEQYF
CDR3 DNA: TGTGCCATCAGTGTAGTGCCGGACAGCTCCTACGAGCAGTACTTC

D gene: .
clone size: .
V gene: TRBV28
J gene: TRBJ1-5
CDR3 protein: CASEGGVGQPQHF
CDR3 DNA: TGTGCCTCCGAGGGTGGGGTTGGACAGCCCCAGCATTTT

D gene: .
clone size: .
V gene: TRBV19
J gene: TRBJ1-2
CDR3 protein: CASSANRANYGYTF
CDR3 DNA: TGTGCCAGTAGTGCCAACAGGGCTAACTATGGCTACACCTTC

D gene: TRBD1
clone size: many
V gene: TRBV29-1
J gene: TRBJ1-2
CDR3 protein: CSVEDYSRGLGYTF
CDR3 DNA: TGCAGCGTTGAAGATTATAGCAGGGGGCTCGGCTACACCTTC

D gene: TRBD1
clone size: .
V gene: TRBV5-5
J gene: TRBJ2-7
CDR3 protein: CASSLGTGRISYF
CDR3 DNA: TGTGCCAGCAGCTTGGGGACAGGGAGGATCTCGTACTTC

D gene: .
clone size: once
V gene: TRBV7-2
J gene: TRBJ1-2
CDR3 protein: CASSFSPGAYGYTF
CDR3 DNA: TGTGCCAGCAGCTTCTCCCCGGGGGCCTATGGCTACACCTTC

D gene: .
clone size: .
V gene: TRBV30
J gene: TRBJ1-3
CDR3 protein: CAWGASREGGNTIYF
CDR3 DNA: TGTGCCTGGGGTGCTTCCAGGGAAGGTGGAAACACCATATATTTT

D gene: .
clone size: few
V gene: TRBV10-3
J gene: TRBJ1-2
CDR3 protein: CASRDGDYGYTF
CDR3 DNA: TGTGCCAGCAGGGACGGAGACTATGGCTACACCTTC

D gene: TRBD1
clone size: .
V gene: TRBV14
J gene: TRBJ2-7
CDR3 protein: CASSPRGQVSYEQYF
CDR3 DNA: TGTGCCAGCAGCCCGCGAGGACAGGTCTCCTACGAGCAGTACTTC

D gene: TRBD1
clone size: .
V gene: TRBV2
J gene: TRBJ2-7
CDR3 protein: CASSESRTGVGGYF
CDR3 DNA: TGTGCCAGCAGTGAATCCCGGACAGGGGTAGGAGGGTACTTC

D gene: .
clone size: once
V gene: TRBV11-2
J gene: TRBJ2-3
CDR3 protein: CASSSLVSILDTQYF
CDR3 DNA: TGTGCCAGCAGCTCCCTCGTTTCGATCTTAGATACGCAGTATTTT

D gene: .
clone size: .
V gene: TRBV15
J gene: TRBJ2-1
CDR3 protein: CATSNPPPGYNEQFF
CDR3 DNA: TGTGCCACCAGCAACCCACCCCCGGGATACAATGAGCAGTTCTTC

D gene: .
clone size: .
V gene: TRBV27
J gene: TRBJ2-7
CDR3 protein: CASSPTPPGQYF
CDR3 DNA: TGTGCCAGCAGTCCTACTCCTCCTGGGCAGTACTTC

D gene: .
clone size: .
V gene: TRBV4-2
J gene: TRBJ2-2
CDR3 protein: CASQEQSTGELFF
CDR3 DNA: TGTGCCAGCCAGGAACAGAGCACCGGGGAGCTGTTTTTT

D gene: TRBD1
clone size: .
V gene: TRBV27
J gene: TRBJ1-1
CDR3 protein: CASRYRGRTTEAFF
CDR3 DNA: TGTGCCAGCAGATACAGGGGGCGGACCACTGAAGCTTTCTTT

D gene: TRBD2
clone size: .
V gene: TRBV30
J gene: TRBJ2-1
CDR3 protein: CAWREAGGDYNEQFF
CDR3 DNA: TGTGCCTGGAGAGAAGCGGGAGGGGACTACAATGAGCAGTTCTTC

D gene: .
clone size: .
V gene: TRBV5-1
J gene: TRBJ2-2
CDR3 protein: CASREASDTGELFF
CDR3 DNA: TGCGCCAGCAGGGAGGCTAGCGACACCGGGGAGCTGTTTTTT

D gene: TRBD2
clone size: once
V gene: TRBV30
J gene: TRBJ2-7
CDR3 protein: CAWQTLGREGLLEQYF
CDR3 DNA: TGTGCCTGGCAAACCCTGGGGCGGGAGGGCCTTCTCGAGCAGTACTTC

D gene: TRBD1
clone size: .
V gene: TRBV5-4
J gene: TRBJ2-1
CDR3 protein: CASRQDRGHNEQFF
CDR3 DNA: TGTGCCAGCAGGCAGGACAGGGGACACAATGAGCAGTTCTTC

D gene: .
clone size: .
V gene: TRBV15
J gene: TRBJ2-3
CDR3 protein: CATRLLSTDTQYF
CDR3 DNA: TGTGCCACAAGACTACTTAGCACAGATACGCAGTATTTT

D gene: .
clone size: .
V gene: TRBV4-3
J gene: TRBJ1-2
CDR3 protein: CASSRTVGRLGGYTF
CDR3 DNA: TGCGCCAGCAGCCGCACCGTCGGGAGGTTGGGTGGCTACACCTTC

D gene: TRBD2
clone size: .
V gene: TRBV11-2
J gene: TRBJ2-7
CDR3 protein: CASSGTSGRPPLEQYF
CDR3 DNA: TGTGCCAGCAGCGGGACTAGCGGGAGGCCCCCGCTCGAGCAGTACTTC

D gene: .
clone size: .
V gene: TRBV19
J gene: TRBJ1-1
CDR3 protein: CASSISGGAEAFF
CDR3 DNA: TGTGCCAGTAGTATCTCGGGTGGGGCTGAAGCTTTCTTT

D gene: .
clone size: .
V gene: TRBV19
J gene: TRBJ2-7
CDR3 protein: CASSSTGSYEQYF
CDR3 DNA: TGTGCCAGTAGTAGCACAGGTTCCTACGAGCAGTACTTC

D gene: .
clone size: .
V gene: TRBV11-2
J gene: TRBJ2-3
CDR3 protein: CASSLGSFGYADTQYF
CDR3 DNA: TGTGCCAGCAGCTTAGGCTCATTCGGGTACGCAGATACGCAGTATTTT

D gene: .
clone size: .
V gene: TRBV13
J gene: TRBJ2-7
CDR3 protein: CASSVRTAYEQYF
CDR3 DNA: TGTGCCAGCAGCGTCCGGACAGCCTACGAGCAGTACTTC

D gene: .
clone size: .
V gene: TRBV5-4
J gene: TRBJ2-7
CDR3 protein: CASSLGTALGEQYF
CDR3 DNA: TGTGCCAGCAGCTTGGGGACAGCGCTTGGGGAGCAGTACTTC

D gene: TRBD2
clone size: once
V gene: TRBV5-1
J gene: TRBJ2-3
CDR3 protein: CASRPLADLTDTQYF
CDR3 DNA: TGCGCCAGCAGACCCCTAGCGGACCTCACAGATACGCAGTATTTT

D gene: .
clone size: .
V gene: TRBV5-1
J gene: TRBJ2-1
CDR3 protein: CASELDTHNEQFF
CDR3 DNA: TGCGCCAGCGAGCTTGACACCCACAATGAGCAGTTCTTC

D gene: .
clone size: .
V gene: TRBV18
J gene: TRBJ1-2
CDR3 protein: CASSPGGVDGYTF
CDR3 DNA: TGTGCCAGCTCACCAGGGGGCGTGGACGGCTACACCTTC

D gene: .
clone size: many
V gene: TRBV27
J gene: TRBJ2-2
CDR3 protein: CASRSWERAGELFF
CDR3 DNA: TGTGCCAGCAGATCCTGGGAAAGAGCCGGGGAGCTGTTTTTT

D gene: .
clone size: .
V gene: TRBV4-2
J gene: TRBJ2-4
CDR3 protein: CASSQERVGNIQYF
CDR3 DNA: TGTGCCAGCAGCCAAGAGCGAGTCGGGAACATTCAGTACTTC

D gene: .
clone size: .
V gene: TRBV5-1
J gene: TRBJ2-3
CDR3 protein: CASRRGQLLNTDTQYF
CDR3 DNA: TGCGCCAGCCGACGGGGACAACTCTTAAATACAGATACGCAGTATTTT

D gene: .
clone size: medium-sized
V gene: TRBV2
J gene: TRBJ1-1
CDR3 protein: CASSSGGRMTEAFF
CDR3 DNA: TGTGCCAGCAGTTCGGGGGGGCGCATGACTGAAGCTTTCTTT

D gene: .
clone size: .
V gene: TRBV5-6
J gene: TRBJ1-2
CDR3 protein: CASSLAGGVEYGYTF
CDR3 DNA: TGTGCCAGCAGCTTGGCGGGGGGAGTGGAATATGGCTACACCTTC

D gene: TRBD1
clone size: .
V gene: TRBV5-8
J gene: TRBJ1-5
CDR3 protein: CASSFQGASNQPQHF
CDR3 DNA: TGTGCCAGCAGCTTCCAGGGGGCAAGCAATCAGCCCCAGCATTTT

D gene: .
clone size: .
V gene: TRBV10-2
J gene: TRBJ2-1
CDR3 protein: CASHSPLETQRDNEQFF
CDR3 DNA: TGCGCCAGCCACTCCCCACTCGAAACCCAGAGGGACAATGAGCAGTTCTTC

D gene: TRBD2
clone size: .
V gene: TRBV19
J gene: TRBJ2-5
CDR3 protein: CASSRGEGGLTQYF
CDR3 DNA: TGTGCCAGTAGTCGGGGGGAGGGCGGTTTGACCCAGTACTTC

D gene: TRBD2
clone size: .
V gene: TRBV9
J gene: TRBJ2-3
CDR3 protein: CASSVQGTSGRYTQYF
CDR3 DNA: TGTGCCAGCAGCGTCCAGGGGACTAGCGGGAGATATACGCAGTATTTT

D gene: TRBD1
clone size: .
V gene: TRBV7-9
J gene: TRBJ1-1
CDR3 protein: CASSLDDRARTEAFF
CDR3 DNA: TGTGCCAGCAGCTTAGACGACAGGGCCCGGACTGAAGCTTTCTTT

D gene: TRBD2
clone size: .
V gene: TRBV4-3
J gene: TRBJ2-7
CDR3 protein: CASSQARTSGSYEQYF
CDR3 DNA: TGCGCCAGCAGCCAAGCAAGGACTAGCGGGAGTTACGAGCAGTACTTC

D gene: TRBD2
clone size: .
V gene: TRBV11-2
J gene: TRBJ2-2
CDR3 protein: CASSLMGLHTGELFF
CDR3 DNA: TGTGCCAGCAGCTTAATGGGACTACACACCGGGGAGCTGTTTTTT